The 32 T cell receptor beta chains below come from one sample, sequenced in a study of blood T cell repertoires in COVID-19. Libraries were prepared by immunoSEQ multiplex PCR; TCRdb keeps only in-frame clonotypes and omits some of them. The sample consists of approximately 300,000 clones, around 90% of them appearing once. Sequenced material: PBMCs or T cells enriched from blood (not recorded which). These receptors all stem from a woman in her twenties or thirties who had recovered from COVID-19.

The V call is TRBV29-1, the J call TRBJ1-1, with 8 bases lining up with TRBD1. Germline CDR1 reads SQVTM; CDR2 reads ANQGSEA. Trimming at V came to 6 bases and at J to 3 bases, leaving 6 bases not matched to a gene. The CDR3 length is 13 residues. The CDR3 DNA sequence: TGCAGCGTAGGACAGGGCGGGGACACTGAAGCTTTCTTT. It codes for CSVGQGGDTEAFF.

The V gene is TRBV5-5, the J gene TRBJ1-2; D not certain. Per germline, CDR1 SGHKS and CDR2 YYEKEE (reference sequence). The V gene lost 2 bases and the J gene lost 4 bases, with 9 bases spanning the gap. The CDR3 is made up of 13 amino acids. CDR3 sequence: CASSLLTTYGYTF. The CDR3 region has the DNA TGTGCCAGCAGCTTACTGACAACCTATGGCTACACCTTC.

This clone was seen more than once but under ten times. The junction does not match germline at one end; this may be a read error. V gene TRBV7-2 combines with J gene TRBJ1-2, with a possible D match to TRBD1 (6 bases). The V gene's germline CDR1 is SGHTA and CDR2 FQGNSA. There are 12 residues in the CDR3. For the CDR3, the DNA is TGTGCCAGCAGCCCCACAGGGACGGCCAGCGCCTTC. Protein product: CASSPTGTASAF.

The chain has TRBV19 and TRBJ2-1; D perhaps matches TRBD2 (5 bases). Trimming left V 4 bases short and J 0 bases short, with 22 bases between. Germline V gene data show CDR1 as LNHDA and CDR2 as SQIVND (reference sequence). This CDR3 has 19 amino acids. CDR3: CASSNRFASLGSSYNEQFF. Here the CDR3 DNA reads TGTGCCAGTAGTAATCGGTTCGCTAGCCTTGGAAGCTCCTACAATGAGCAGTTCTTC.

V and J are TRBV19 and TRBJ1-4; 10 bases agree with TRBD1. The length of the CDR3 is 15 residues. V lost 6 bases and J lost 8; bases outside the gene matches: 9. Germline V CDR1 and CDR2: LNHDA, SQIVND (reference sequence). The CDR3 reads CASRPPGTGVEKLFF. CDR3 DNA sequence: TGTGCCAGTAGACCTCCCGGGACAGGGGTCGAAAAACTGTTTTTT.

The J gene is TRBJ1-1, the V gene TRBV30; D not certain. This CDR3 contains 14 residues. V was clipped by 2 bases and J by 13 bases, with 23 bases between them. Germline CDR1 reads GTSNPN; CDR2 reads SVGIG (reference sequence). The CDR3 loop is CAWSQDTREGGGFF. CDR3 DNA sequence: TGTGCCTGGAGTCAAGACACCCGGGAAGGAGGAGGTTTCTTT.

The J gene is TRBJ1-5, the V gene TRBV3-1 (or the pseudogene TRBV3-2), with TRBD1 as a possible D gene (6 bases). Germline loops: CDR1 LGHDT, CDR2 YNNKEL (reference sequence). This CDR3 spans 14 amino acids. Trimming removed 0 bases at V and 9 bases at J, with 12 bases between. This CDR3 reads CASSQDLRGWPQHF. The CDR3 DNA reads TGTGCCAGCAGCCAAGATCTCAGGGGCTGGCCCCAGCATTTT.

V and J are TRBV19 and TRBJ2-3; maybe TRBD1 (5 bases). The CDR3 extends over 14 amino acids. Germline loops: CDR1 LNHDA, CDR2 SQIVND (reference sequence). V dropped 0 bases and J dropped 4 bases, with 8 bases sitting between them. CDR3 sequence (DNA): TGTGCCAGTAGTATAGACCCCAGGGCAGATACGCAGTATTTT. Protein: CASSIDPRADTQYF.

The gene calls are TRBV29-1 and TRBJ1-4, with 10 bases that match TRBD1. CDR1 is SQVTM and CDR2 is ANQGSEA in the germline V gene. Trimming removed 6 bases from V and 8 bases from J; junction bases left unmatched: 6. The CDR3 runs 13 residues. CDR3 residues: CSVGGTGDEKLFF. DNA for the CDR3: TGCAGCGTGGGGGGGACAGGGGACGAAAAACTGTTTTTT.

This clone has a handful of counts. The chain links TRBV7-3 to TRBJ2-7; D is possibly TRBD2 (7 bases). The CDR3 is 14 amino acids. V was pared by 3 bases and J by 0 bases, with 9 bases between. Per germline, CDR1 SGHTA and CDR2 FQGTGA. This CDR3 reads CASSLGGPSYEQYF. The CDR3 DNA is TGTGCCAGCAGCTTGGGGGGGCCCTCCTACGAGCAGTACTTC. Together with reference TRBV7-3 and TRBJ2-7, the CDR3 gives the full variable domain: GAGVSQTPSNKVTEKGKYVELRCDPISGHTALYWYRQSLGQGPEFLIYFQGTGAADDSGLPNDRFFAVRPEGSVSTLKIQRTERGDSAVYLCASSLGGPSYEQYFGPGTRLTVT.

This chain connects TRBV21-1 to TRBJ2-4; whether TRBD2, the table's D call, matches the DNA was not checked. TRBV21-1 is given as a pseudogene. This CDR3 comprises 17 residues. The CDR3 sequence is CASSKDWSGAAKNIQYF. In DNA, the CDR3 is TGTGCCAGCAGCAAAGATTGGAGCGGGGCAGCCAAAAACATTCAGTACTTC.

The J gene is TRBJ2-5, the V gene TRBV3-1 (or the pseudogene TRBV3-2), with 8 bases lining up with TRBD2. The CDR3 runs 18 residues. After removal of 1 base from V and 7 bases from J, the junction contained 17 bases not matched to a gene. CDR1 is LGHDT and CDR2 is YNNKEL in the germline V gene (reference sequence). The CDR3 loop is CASSQAFERGRAGGTQYF. The DNA of the CDR3 is TGTGCCAGCAGCCAAGCGTTTGAGAGGGGTCGCGCGGGGGGGACCCAGTACTTC.

In this sample, this clone turned up once. CDR3 sequence: CSVEDTFTEAFF. The CDR3 DNA reads TGCAGCGTTGAGGACACCTTCACTGAAGCTTTCTTT. This chain uses TRBV29-1 with TRBJ1-1, with a tentative D call TRBD1 (5 bases). The CDR3 runs to 12 residues. The V end lost 3 bases, the J end lost 4 bases, and 9 bases lay between the germline ends. The germline CDR1 and CDR2 sequences are SQVTM and ANQGSEA.

The chain recombines TRBV9 with TRBJ2-5, with a tentative D call TRBD2 (7 bases). V dropped 0 bases and J dropped 5 bases, with 14 bases sitting between them. The CDR3 covers 15 residues. Germline lookup yields CDR1 SGDLS and CDR2 YYNGEE. The CDR3 sequence is CASSVGGGAGETQYF. The CDR3 region has the DNA TGTGCCAGCAGCGTAGGAGGGGGGGCCGGGGAGACCCAGTACTTC.

This clone was seen just once. This rearrangement joins TRBV19 to TRBJ1-1; 8 nucleotides align to TRBD1. Germline V CDR1 and CDR2: LNHDA, SQIVND (reference sequence). V shed 6 bases, J shed 8 bases, and the junction held 8 bases outside the gene matches. CDR3 length equals 13 residues. CDR3 loop: CASSTTRGREAFF. CDR3 coding DNA: TGTGCCAGTAGCACAACCAGGGGGCGGGAAGCTTTCTTT.

V is TRBV15 and J is TRBJ2-1; perhaps TRBD2 as D (6 bases). Looked up from germline, CDR1 is LNHNV and CDR2 is YYDKDF (reference sequence). V lost 5 bases, J lost 9 bases, and 14 bases lay in between. The CDR3 is made up of 13 amino acids. For the CDR3, the DNA is TGTGCCACCAGCTCTGGGAGGTTGGGTGAGCAGTTCTTC. Its translation: CATSSGRLGEQFF.

V is TRBV14 and J is TRBJ2-7; TRBD2 aligns across 8 bases. The CDR3 is 15 amino acids. The junction had 4 bases not matched to a gene; V was cut back by 0 bases and J by 3 bases. Germline V gene data show CDR1 as SGHDN and CDR2 as FVKESK. The CDR3 reads CASSQDRGGVYEQYF. The CDR3, as DNA: TGTGCCAGCAGCCAAGATCGGGGGGGGGTCTACGAGCAGTACTTC.

The genes are TRBV30 and TRBJ1-4, with D perhaps TRBD1 (6 bases). V lost 0 bases, J lost 3 bases, and 8 bases lay in between. CDR3 length equals 14 residues. Germline V CDR1 and CDR2: GTSNPN, SVGIG (reference sequence). CDR3 bases: TGTGCCTGGAGTGTACAGGGATCTAATGAAAAACTGTTTTTT. Translating it yields CAWSVQGSNEKLFF.

V gene TRBV19 combines with J gene TRBJ1-6; the D is unclear. Between the trimmed V and J ends, which lost 3 bases and 8 bases, there was a span of 11 bases. Germline-derived CDR1 and CDR2 are LNHDA and SQIVND (reference sequence). The CDR3 is 14 amino acids. The CDR3 region has the DNA TGTGCCAGTAGTATCAGGACTAATGATTCACCCCTCCACTTT. Amino acid sequence: CASSIRTNDSPLHF.

This clone has only one observation. The V gene is TRBV7-3, the J gene TRBJ2-1; 7 bases align to TRBD2. This CDR3 has 16 amino acids. With V trimmed by 5 bases and J by 0 bases, 7 bases remained unmatched. CDR1 and CDR2 (germline): SGHTA, FQGTGA. Here the CDR3 DNA reads TGTGCCAGCAGCCTCTTGGGCGGGAGCTCCTACAATGAGCAGTTCTTC. It codes for CASSLLGGSSYNEQFF.

The chain couples TRBV7-9 to TRBJ2-7; a possible D gene is TRBD1 (7 bases). The ends were cut back, 5 bases at V and 4 bases at J, with 12 bases in the middle. This CDR3 comprises 13 residues. Looked up from germline, CDR1 is SEHNR and CDR2 is FQNEAQ (reference sequence). The CDR3 is CASSQPGGYEQYF. The CDR3 bases are TGTGCCAGCAGCCAACCAGGGGGGTACGAGCAGTACTTC.

The rearrangement joins TRBV5-1 to TRBJ1-2; possibly TRBD1 for D (5 bases). Trimming removed 4 bases at V and 2 bases at J, with 24 bases between. This CDR3 comprises 18 residues. CDR1 SGHRS and CDR2 YFSETQ come from the germline V gene. The CDR3 coding sequence is TGCGCCAGCAGCCCCGTCTTGGAGGGACTTATTCAAAACTATGGCTACACCTTC. It translates to CASSPVLEGLIQNYGYTF. The complete variable domain, with remaining parts taken from reference TRBV5-1 and TRBJ1-2, reads KAGVTQTPRYLIKTRGQQVTLSCSPISGHRSVSWYQQTPGQGLQFLFEYFSETQRNKGNFPGRFSGRQFSNSRSEMNVSTLELGDSALYLCASSPVLEGLIQNYGYTFGSGTRLTVV.

The genes are TRBV9 and TRBJ1-2; no clear D. V lost 4 bases and J lost 6, with 10 bases in between. CDR1 SGDLS and CDR2 YYNGEE come from the germline V gene. The CDR3 has 12 residues. The CDR3 DNA sequence: TGTGCCAGCAGCCTCGAGGGAGATGGCTACACCTTC. The encoded protein is CASSLEGDGYTF.

The chain has TRBV27 and TRBJ1-1; the D gene is possibly TRBD1 (5 bases). The CDR3 loop spans 14 amino acids. V was pared by 10 bases and J by 6 bases, with 21 bases between. From germline, CDR1 is MNHEY and CDR2 SMNVEV (reference sequence). The CDR3 DNA reads as TGTGCCACCAGGGCTGCGGTGGAGGGCCCTGAAGCTTTCTTT. It codes for CATRAAVEGPEAFF.

The chain is built from TRBV3-1 (or the pseudogene TRBV3-2) and TRBJ2-2; 11 nucleotides align to TRBD1. V gave up 3 bases and J gave up 3 bases; unmatched junction bases: 6. CDR1 LGHDT and CDR2 YNNKEL come from the germline V gene (reference sequence). The CDR3 is 17 residues long. CDR3 DNA sequence: TGTGCCAGCAGCCACGGCCCGGGACAGGGGGACACCGGGGAGCTGTTTTTT. Encoded protein: CASSHGPGQGDTGELFF.

The chain joins TRBV30 to TRBJ1-5; 8 nucleotides align to TRBD1. CDR1 and CDR2 (germline): GTSNPN, SVGIG (reference sequence). Germline trimming cut 1 base from V and 0 bases from J; bases unmatched to any gene: 14. The CDR3 is 19 residues long. Here the CDR3 DNA reads TGTGCCTGGAGTGCCGGGACAGGTGTCACGAAGATTAGCAATCAGCCCCAGCATTTT. Encoded protein: CAWSAGTGVTKISNQPQHF.

The V call is TRBV7-9, the J call TRBJ2-2; no clear D. Deletions cut 0 bases from V and 3 bases from J, with 11 bases between. CDR1 and CDR2 from the germline V gene are SEHNR and FQNEAQ (reference sequence). This CDR3 has 16 residues. The CDR3 loop reads CASSLAVPRDTGELFF. CDR3 DNA: TGTGCCAGCAGCTTAGCTGTCCCAAGAGACACCGGGGAGCTGTTTTTT. The entire variable domain, with the rest obtained from reference TRBV7-9 and TRBJ2-2, is as follows: DTGVSQNPRHKITKRGQNVTFRCDPISEHNRLYWYRQTLGQGPEFLTYFQNEAQLEKSRLLSDRFSAERPKGSFSTLEIQRTEQGDSAMYLCASSLAVPRDTGELFFGEGSRLTVL.

The CDR3 spells CASSQNPAGGTYNEQFF. The CDR3 DNA sequence: TGTGCCAGCAGCCAAAACCCGGCGGGGGGGACCTACAATGAGCAGTTCTTC. V gene TRBV4-2 combines with J gene TRBJ2-1, with 9 bases that match TRBD2. The germline V gene encodes CDR1 LGHNA and CDR2 YNFKEQ. J gave up 2 bases and V 2 bases, and 7 bases lay outside the gene matches. The CDR3 has 17 amino acids.

The genes are TRBV11-2 and TRBJ1-5; possibly TRBD1 for D (5 bases). The CDR3 has 13 residues. The V gene's germline CDR1 is SGHAT and CDR2 FQNNGV. Trimming stripped 5 bases from V and 7 bases from J, with 12 bases between. CDR3 in amino acids: CASSDGGWQPQHF. DNA of the CDR3: TGTGCCAGCAGCGATGGGGGGTGGCAGCCCCAGCATTTT.

The chain combines TRBV6-5 with TRBJ2-7; 7 positions agree with TRBD1. After removal of 4 bases from V and 3 bases from J, the junction contained 0 bases not matched to a gene. The V gene's germline CDR1 is MNHEY and CDR2 SVGAGI. The CDR3 is 12 amino acids. The CDR3: CASSSGGYEQYF. The CDR3 bases are TGTGCCAGCAGTTCAGGGGGCTACGAGCAGTACTTC.

V and J are TRBV12-3 or TRBV12-4 and TRBJ1-5; TRBD1 aligns across 7 bases. With V trimmed by 4 bases and J by 6 bases, 3 bases remained unmatched. The CDR3 has 13 residues. As DNA, the CDR3 is TGTGCCAGCAGTTCACAGGGGTTTCAGCCCCAGCATTTT. As protein: CASSSQGFQPQHF.

The V gene is TRBV5-5, the J gene TRBJ1-1, with 7 nucleotides matching TRBD1. The germline CDR1 and CDR2 sequences are SGHKS and YYEKEE (reference sequence). The CDR3 has 16 residues. With V trimmed by 4 bases and J by 4 bases, 13 bases remained unmatched. Here the CDR3 reads CASSPHETGFSTEAFF. CDR3 DNA sequence: TGTGCCAGCAGCCCACACGAGACAGGGTTTAGCACTGAAGCTTTCTTT.